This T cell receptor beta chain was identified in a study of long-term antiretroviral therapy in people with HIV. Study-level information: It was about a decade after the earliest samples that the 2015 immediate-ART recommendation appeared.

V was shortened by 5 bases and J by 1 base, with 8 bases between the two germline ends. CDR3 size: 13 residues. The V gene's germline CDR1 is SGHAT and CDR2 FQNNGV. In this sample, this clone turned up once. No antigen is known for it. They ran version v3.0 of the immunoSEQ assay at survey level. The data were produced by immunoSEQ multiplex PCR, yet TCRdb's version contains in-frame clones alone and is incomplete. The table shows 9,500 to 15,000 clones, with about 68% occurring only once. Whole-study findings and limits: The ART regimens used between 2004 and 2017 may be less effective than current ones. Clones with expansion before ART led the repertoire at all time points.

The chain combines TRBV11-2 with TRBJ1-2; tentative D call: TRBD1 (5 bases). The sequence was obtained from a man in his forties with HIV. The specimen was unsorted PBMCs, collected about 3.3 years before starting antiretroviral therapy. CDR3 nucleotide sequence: TGTGCCAGCAGCCTGACAGATAACTATGGCTACACCTTC. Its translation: CASSLTDNYGYTF.